A single T cell receptor beta chain is shown here with its context. Its antigen remains undetermined. Per-nucleotide qualities are absent, and no much larger clonotype sits a single base away. Using the deep immunoSEQ assay, TCR CDR3 regions were amplified from genomic DNA by multiplex PCR. For each cell subset, the extracted genomic DNA was distributed evenly across all wells of several immunoSEQ 96-well plates, and each plate served as one replicate. For sorted subsets, approximately 190 ng genomic DNA, equal to 30,000 to 35,000 T cell genomes, was loaded into each replicate PCR. Purified libraries were measured with a Qubit 3.0 fluorometer, size-checked on a Bioanalyzer 2100, and measured again with the KAPA Library Quantification kit. Every immunoSEQ 96-well plate was sequenced on a dedicated single-read 150-cycle Illumina NextSeq 550 flow cell. The paper's data handling went like this. Because the immunoSEQ output included only junctional sequences and no quality scores, the filtering could not be the same as the filtering used for full-length reads. To assign V/J genes and CDR3, sequences were annotated using PyIR, a Python wrapper for IgBLAST v1.9, with IMGT germline references. Reads were removed for weak V/J assignments (E-value above 1e-6), missing CDR3, stop codons, out-of-frame junctions, or ambiguous translated residues. V3J clonotypes were defined as sequences sharing an identical inferred V gene, J gene, and CDR3 amino acid sequence. Percentage overlap between repertoires was calculated by dividing the number of shared unique clonotypes by the size of the smaller repertoire. RTK rarefaction, the Chao1 estimator, and Recon v2.1 estimates of unobserved clonotypes were used to assess repertoire richness. Generation probabilities were computed with OLGA for all TCRbeta clonotypes obtained by the gDNA method from a handful of donors. Entries here come from immuneACCESS through TCRdb and include only in-frame sequences with V and J called. Some clones fail to appear in such tables; in the studies checked, an unresolved V gene covers under half of the shortfall, and the cause of the remainder is unknown. That table is the source of V, J and clone size, and D and trimming were worked out from the DNA. Counted in this sample were a few million clones; 85% to 95% of them appeared once. 0.3% to 0.4% of the sample is held by the ten biggest clonotypes.

This sample is drawn from a study of shared clonotypes between healthy human individuals (TCRdb year 2020). Regarding the complete study: The cohort included a few men and a couple of women between 18 and 49 years of age. Between about 0.8 and 9 billion PBMCs per donor were obtained by leukapheresis. To increase sequencing depth and limit assay-specific biases, different laboratories used diverse techniques to prepare libraries and sequence TCR repertoires. For each donor, three plates each were used for CD4 naive and CD4 memory, two plates were used for CD8 naive, and one plate was used for CD8 memory. The study deeply sequenced blood TCR repertoires of several healthy adults to estimate repertoire size and the extent of clonotype sharing between individuals. General conclusions and limits of the study: Compared with non-shared clonotypes, clonotypes shared by all four sorted-subset donors had higher generation probabilities. Because the study included a small number of donors, the genetic and exposure-history diversity represented was limited. About 5% of naive CD4, roughly 3.6% of naive CD8, 2% to 2.5% of memory CD4, and 0.35% to 0.5% of memory CD8 clonotypes were shared across a few donors. Pairwise subsampling indicated that sequencing depth was expected to affect the degree of clonotype sharing among donors. Larger estimated clonotype richness was generally found for naive subsets than for memory subsets. Even with the large sequencing depth, rarefaction of the sorted-subset datasets indicated that sequencing was incomplete. Sampling was restricted to blood, and TCR repertoires in tissue are likely to differ from TCR repertoires in blood.

Including the terminal cysteine and phenylalanine, the CDR3 comprises 14 residues. The retained sequence is limited to the CDR3, 42 bases, with the frame set at the first base. Trimmed from V: 1 base; trimmed from J: 4 bases; junction bases lacking a gene match: 3. CDR1 and CDR2, looked up from the germline V gene (reference sequence), are SEHNR and FQNEAQ. Donors were healthy HIV-negative adults with no recently reported acute infections or vaccinations. Every donor was a Caucasian adult residing in Nashville, Tennessee, USA. CD4+ T cells were enriched by magnetic negative selection, after which naive cells were positively selected on CD45RA and the negative fraction was taken as the memory subset. After blood collection by leukapheresis, PBMCs were isolated using Ficoll-Histopaque density gradient centrifugation and then cryopreserved in the vapor phase of liquid nitrogen. Analytical flow cytometry was used to check the purity and quantity of each magnetically sorted T cell population. Genomic DNA was isolated from every sorted fraction and measured by UV absorbance on a Nanodrop 2000c.

This sequence was found in a man between 18 and 29 years old in good health. Some clones in this sample may be carry-over from other donors' samples. The specimen sequenced was naive CD4+ T cells from PBMCs. The cell subset or site label, as the study defines it: CD45RA+ positively selected. The sequence joins TRBV7-9 to TRBJ1-1; 7 junctional bases match TRBD1. The DNA is as follows: TGTGCCAGCAGCTTAGACAGGGGACCCACTGAAGCTTTCTTT. Its translation is CASSLDRGPTEAFF.